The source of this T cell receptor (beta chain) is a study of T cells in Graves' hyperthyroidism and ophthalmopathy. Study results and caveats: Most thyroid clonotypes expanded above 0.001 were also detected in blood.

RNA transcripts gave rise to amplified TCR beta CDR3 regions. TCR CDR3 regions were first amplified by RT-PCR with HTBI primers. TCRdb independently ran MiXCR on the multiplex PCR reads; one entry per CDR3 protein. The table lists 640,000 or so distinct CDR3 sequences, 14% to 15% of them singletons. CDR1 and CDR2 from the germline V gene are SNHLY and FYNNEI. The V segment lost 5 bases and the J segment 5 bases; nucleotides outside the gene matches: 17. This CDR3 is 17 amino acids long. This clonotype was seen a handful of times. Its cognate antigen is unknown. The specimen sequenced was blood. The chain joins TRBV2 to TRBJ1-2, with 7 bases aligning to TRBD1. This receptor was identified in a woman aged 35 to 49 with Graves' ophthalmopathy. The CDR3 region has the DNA TGTGCCAGCAGTCCCCCCCGGACAGGTGCCCGGGAATATGGCTACACCTTC. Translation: CASSPPRTGAREYGYTF. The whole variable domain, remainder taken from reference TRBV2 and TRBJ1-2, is EPEVTQTPSHQVTQMGQEVILRCVPISNHLYFYWYRQILGQKVEFLVSFYNNEISEKSEIFDDQFSVERPDGSNFTLKIRSTKLEDSAMYFCASSPPRTGAREYGYTFGSGTRLTVV.